This T cell receptor beta chain was captured by sequencing in a study of shared clonotypes between healthy human individuals. Broader study findings: What limited the represented genetic and exposure-history diversity was the small number of donors. Shared across a handful of donors were about 4.8% of the naive CD4 clonotypes.

A word on this clone: Its cognate antigen is unknown.

In the study's own analysis: Filtering differed for immunoSEQ, which gave only junction sequences without quality scores. The data were produced by immunoSEQ multiplex PCR, yet TCRdb's version contains in-frame clones alone and is incomplete. V, J and clone size derive from that table, while D and trimming were established from the DNA sequence. In the table there are 2 million to 2.5 million clones, approximately 94% of which are singletons. There are 12 residues in the CDR3. Germline V gives CDR1 MNHNS, CDR2 SASEGT. Between the trimmed V and J ends, which lost 8 bases and 7 bases, there was a span of 11 bases.

The TCR comes from a man between 18 and 35 years old in good health. Some clones in this sample may be carry-over from other donors' samples. The specimen sequenced was naive CD4+ T cells from PBMCs. Subset given: CD45RA+ positively selected. The gene calls are TRBV6-1 and TRBJ2-2, with D possibly TRBD2 on 6 matching bases. For the CDR3, the DNA is TGTGCCAGCTGGGGGGTCGACGGGGAGCTGTTTTTT. Translation gives CASWGVDGELFF.